The 3 T cell receptor beta chains below were found in one sample sequenced in a study of Ad26.COV2.S vaccination and SARS-CoV-2 variants. The repertoire was sequenced with immunoSEQ multiplex PCR; TCRdb's copy has only in-frame clones and lacks some. The table includes a few hundred thousand clones, about four fifths detected once. Treatment meaning: 15 to 20 received Ad26.COV2.S at low or high dose, single or two shots; five or six received placebo; per-sample allocation not given. Material that was analyzed had been drawn on day 63 after the first vaccine or placebo injection. Sequencing used peripheral blood, obtained in a trial of Ad26.COV2.S vaccine versus placebo. Every receptor here comes from a person between 18 and 60 years old who received the Ad26.COV2.S COVID-19 vaccine or a placebo.

The chain employs TRBV7-9 and TRBJ2-2; 7 bases match TRBD1. With V trimmed by 1 base and J by 6 bases, 5 bases remained unmatched. Germline assignment: CDR1 SEHNR and CDR2 FQNEAQ (reference sequence). The CDR3 length is 15 residues. The CDR3 region is CASSLGQGPSGELFF. CDR3 coding DNA: TGTGCCAGCAGCTTAGGACAGGGCCCCTCCGGGGAGCTGTTTTTT.

This chain connects TRBV3-1 (or the pseudogene TRBV3-2) to TRBJ2-7, with 10 bases matching TRBD2. Trimming at V came to 1 base and at J to 2 bases, leaving 11 bases not matched to a gene. Germline CDR1 is LGHDT and CDR2 is YNNKEL (reference sequence). The CDR3 loop spans 18 amino acids. This CDR3 reads CASSQAYSSGRATYEQYF. CDR3 in DNA: TGTGCCAGCAGCCAAGCCTATTCTAGCGGGAGAGCCACCTACGAGCAGTACTTC.

This rearrangement joins TRBV11-2 to TRBJ2-7, with TRBD2 matching over 7 bases. This CDR3 contains 14 residues. Trimming cost V 5 bases and J 12 bases; bases outside gene matches: 16. The germline gives CDR1 SGHAT, CDR2 FQNNGV. This CDR3 is CASSEGRWGGGPYF. CDR3 bases: TGTGCCAGCAGCGAAGGCCGTTGGGGGGGAGGGCCGTACTTC. The whole variable domain, filled in from reference TRBV11-2 and TRBJ2-7, reads EAGVAQSPRYKIIEKRQSVAFWCNPISGHATLYWYQQILGQGPKLLIQFQNNGVVDDSQLPKDRFSAERLKGVDSTLKIQPAKLEDSAVYLCASSEGRWGGGPYFGPGTRLTVT.